The clone carrying this TCR beta chain appeared a few times. An end of the junction does not agree with germline; a read error may underlie this. TCRdb ran MiXCR on the RT-PCR reads and lists one entry per CDR3 protein. The table lists hundreds of thousands of distinct CDR3 sequences, 15% to 20% of them singletons. The data belong to a study of patients and donors after allogeneic stem cell transplantation. This CDR3 has 16 residues. The germline V gene encodes CDR1 SGHNT and CDR2 YENEEA. The sample consisted of blood, either unsorted or a sorted T cell fraction (not recorded which). This TCR came from a human donor who was either an allogeneic HSCT recipient or a stem cell or donor lymphocyte infusion donor (not recorded which). It is not recorded whose cells these are; they may come from a transplant donor. This chain connects TRBV11-3 to TRBJ2-7; 10 positions agree with TRBD2. CDR3 coding DNA: TGTGCCAGCAGCTTATACAGCGGGAGGGCCTCCAACGAGCAGTACTTC. It is translated as CASSLYSGRASNEQYF.